The rows below give T cell receptor beta chains drawn from one sample of a study of T cell responses to AZD1222 COVID-19 vaccine. The repertoire was sequenced with immunoSEQ multiplex PCR; TCRdb's copy has only in-frame clones and lacks some. In the table there are 130,000 to 150,000 clones, more than 75% of which are singletons. The sequencing used peripheral blood, collected on day 0 of MenACWY control vaccination. Every receptor here comes from an adult in good health. Both conserved end residues are part of each CDR3. Each record gives: J gene, D gene, V gene, clone size, CDR3 protein, CDR3 DNA. D genes are given only for firm matches. Only some rows state a clone size, as once, few, many or a class for expanded clones.

>TRBJ2-1|TRBD2|TRBV9|-
CASSVTSGGALGEQFF
TGTGCCAGCAGCGTGACTAGCGGGGGGGCCTTGGGTGAGCAGTTCTTC
>TRBJ2-3|TRBD1|TRBV15|-
CATSAGQVGITDTQYF
TGTGCCACCAGCGCCGGACAGGTGGGGATCACAGATACGCAGTATTTT
>TRBJ1-1|-|TRBV5-3|-
CARSYYRDPNTEAFF
TGTGCCAGAAGCTACTACAGGGACCCAAACACTGAAGCTTTCTTT
>TRBJ1-4|TRBD1|TRBV6-5|-
CASEDRRNGKLFF
TGTGCCAGCGAGGACAGGAGGAACGGAAAACTGTTTTTT
>TRBJ2-3|TRBD1|TRBV4-1|-
CASSQTGGGTDTQYF
TGCGCCAGCAGCCAGACAGGGGGCGGCACAGATACGCAGTATTTT
>TRBJ1-1|TRBD1|TRBV5-1|-
CASSLAQGVNTEAFF
TGCGCCAGCAGCTTGGCACAGGGGGTGAACACTGAAGCTTTCTTT
>TRBJ2-2|-|TRBV10-1|-
CASASANTGELFF
TGCGCCAGCGCTTCGGCGAACACCGGGGAGCTGTTTTTT
>TRBJ2-1|-|TRBV28|-
CASSLLAGPYNEQFF
TGTGCCAGCAGTTTATTGGCAGGACCCTACAATGAGCAGTTCTTC
>TRBJ1-6|-|TRBV4-2|-
CASSLSTNSPLHF
TGTGCCAGCAGCCTATCCACGAATTCACCCCTCCACTTT
>TRBJ1-6|-|TRBV5-1|-
CASSLGQSGRSPLHF
TGCGCCAGCAGCTTGGGACAGTCTGGAAGATCACCCCTCCACTTT
>TRBJ2-5|TRBD1|TRBV2|-
CASSVGTGIQETQYF
TGTGCCAGCAGTGTGGGGACAGGGATCCAAGAGACCCAGTACTTC
>TRBJ2-3|-|TRBV7-3|-
CASSLPPTDTQYF
TGTGCCAGCAGCTTGCCCCCCACAGATACGCAGTATTTT
>TRBJ1-1|-|TRBV27|-
CASSLLGGARDTEAFF
TGTGCCAGCAGTTTATTGGGGGGGGCGCGAGACACTGAAGCTTTCTTT
>TRBJ1-2|-|TRBV4-2|-
CASRANELYGYTF
TGTGCCAGCAGGGCGAACGAACTCTATGGCTACACCTTC
>TRBJ1-2|-|TRBV10-1|-
CASSEQGRYGYTF
TGCGCCAGCAGTGAGCAGGGTCGCTATGGCTACACCTTC
>TRBJ2-4|-|TRBV19|-
CASSIGRGGAKNIQYF
TGTGCCAGTAGTATAGGGCGGGGAGGTGCCAAAAACATTCAGTACTTC
>TRBJ2-7|-|TRBV11-2|-
CASSLDSYEQYF
TGTGCCAGCAGCCTGGACTCCTACGAGCAGTACTTC
>TRBJ1-2|-|TRBV18|-
CASSPPAAVPNYGYTF
TGTGCCAGCTCACCACCGGCAGCCGTCCCTAACTATGGCTACACCTTC
>TRBJ2-1|-|TRBV5-1|few
CASSFVDSNFNEQFF
TGCGCCAGCAGCTTTGTGGACAGCAATTTCAATGAGCAGTTCTTC
>TRBJ2-1|-|TRBV6-2/TRBV6-3|few
CASSYAVRANEQFF
TGTGCCAGCAGTTACGCGGTTAGGGCCAATGAGCAGTTCTTC
>TRBJ2-2|TRBD2|TRBV28|-
CASSSGLAVTGELFF
TGTGCCAGCAGTTCGGGACTAGCAGTCACCGGGGAGCTGTTTTTT
>TRBJ1-1|-|TRBV28|-
CASSLARGGTEAFF
TGTGCCAGCAGTTTGGCTAGGGGGGGTACTGAAGCTTTCTTT
>TRBJ2-1|-|TRBV11-2|few
CASSLWGEYNEQFF
TGTGCCAGCAGCTTATGGGGGGAGTACAATGAGCAGTTCTTC
>TRBJ2-3|TRBD2|TRBV4-1|-
CASSQGLVTDTQYF
TGCGCCAGCAGCCAGGGACTAGTCACAGATACGCAGTATTTT
>TRBJ1-3|-|TRBV2|-
CASSRGRFGSGNTIYF
TGTGCCAGCAGTCGAGGACGGTTCGGCTCTGGAAACACCATATATTTT
>TRBJ2-5|-|TRBV12-3/TRBV12-4|-
CASSFGGRETQYF
TGTGCCAGCAGTTTCGGGGGCAGGGAGACCCAGTACTTC
>TRBJ1-5|TRBD1|TRBV10-1|-
CASSSGGPQPQHF
TGCGCCAGCAGTTCAGGGGGCCCACAGCCCCAGCATTTT
>TRBJ2-1|-|TRBV18|-
CASSSSTVREQFF
TGTGCCAGCTCATCTTCCACGGTACGAGAGCAGTTCTTC
>TRBJ2-1|-|TRBV5-1|-
CASSSSSEQFF
TGCGCCAGCAGCTCATCGAGCGAGCAGTTCTTC
>TRBJ2-7|TRBD1|TRBV25-1|many
CASSAGTGFVGYEQYF
TGTGCCAGCAGTGCCGGGACAGGGTTCGTGGGGTACGAGCAGTACTTC